Sequencing of this TCR beta chain was carried out in a study of T cell responses to AZD1222 COVID-19 vaccine. Study-wide results and caveats: Of spike-specific TCRs, nearly half reportedly target regions left unmutated in variants.

The germline gives CDR1 MDHEN, CDR2 SYDVKM. Trimming cost V 10 bases and J 4 bases; bases outside gene matches: 9. The CDR3 has 14 residues. Data came from immunoSEQ multiplex PCR; TCRdb stores just in-frame clones and leaves some out. The sample includes around 80,000 clones, approximately 85% of them seen just once. A remark on this clone: As yet, its antigen is unknown.

The clonotype originates from an adult who received the AZD1222 COVID-19 vaccine. The rearrangement uses TRBV28 and TRBJ2-3; 9 bases are a match to TRBD1. The sample consisted of peripheral blood, taken 28 days after the second AZD1222 dose. The CDR3 region has the DNA TGTGCCACCCGACGGGACAGGGCGTCAGATACGCAGTATTTT. Encoded protein: CATRRDRASDTQYF.